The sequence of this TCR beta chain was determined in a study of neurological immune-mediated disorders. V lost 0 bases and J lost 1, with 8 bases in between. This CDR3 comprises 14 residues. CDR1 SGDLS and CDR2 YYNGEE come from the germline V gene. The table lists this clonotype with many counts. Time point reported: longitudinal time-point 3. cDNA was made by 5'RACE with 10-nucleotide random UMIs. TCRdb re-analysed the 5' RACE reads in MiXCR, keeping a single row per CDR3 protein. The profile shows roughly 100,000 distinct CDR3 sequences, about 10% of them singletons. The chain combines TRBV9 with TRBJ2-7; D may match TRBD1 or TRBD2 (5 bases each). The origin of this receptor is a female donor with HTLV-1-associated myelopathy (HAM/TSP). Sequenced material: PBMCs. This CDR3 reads CASSVGDRSYEQYF. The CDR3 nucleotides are TGTGCCAGCAGCGTAGGGGACCGTTCCTACGAGCAGTACTTC.